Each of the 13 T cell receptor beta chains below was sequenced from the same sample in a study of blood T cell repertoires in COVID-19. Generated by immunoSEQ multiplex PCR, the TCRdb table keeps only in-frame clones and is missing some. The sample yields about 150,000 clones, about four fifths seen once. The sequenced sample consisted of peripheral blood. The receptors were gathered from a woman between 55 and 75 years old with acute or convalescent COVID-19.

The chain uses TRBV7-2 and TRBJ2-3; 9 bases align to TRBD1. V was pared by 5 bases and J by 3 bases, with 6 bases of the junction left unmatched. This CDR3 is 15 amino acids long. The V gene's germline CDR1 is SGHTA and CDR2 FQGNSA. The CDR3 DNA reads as TGTGCCAGCAGCCAGGGCGGACAGGGGACAGATACGCAGTATTTT. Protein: CASSQGGQGTDTQYF.

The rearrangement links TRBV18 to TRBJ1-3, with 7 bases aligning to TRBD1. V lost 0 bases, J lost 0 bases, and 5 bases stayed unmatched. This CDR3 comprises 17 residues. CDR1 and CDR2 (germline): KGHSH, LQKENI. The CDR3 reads CASSPPGQGVSGNTIYF. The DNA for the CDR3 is TGTGCCAGCTCACCACCGGGGCAGGGGGTCTCTGGAAACACCATATATTTT.

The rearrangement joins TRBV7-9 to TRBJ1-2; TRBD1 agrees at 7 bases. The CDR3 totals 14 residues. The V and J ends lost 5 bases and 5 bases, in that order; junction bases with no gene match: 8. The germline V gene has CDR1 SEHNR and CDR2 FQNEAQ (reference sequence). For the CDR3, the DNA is TGTGCCAGCAGCCCCCCGGGACAGACTTATGGCTACACCTTC. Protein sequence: CASSPPGQTYGYTF. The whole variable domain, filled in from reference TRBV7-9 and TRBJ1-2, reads DTGVSQNPRHKITKRGQNVTFRCDPISEHNRLYWYRQTLGQGPEFLTYFQNEAQLEKSRLLSDRFSAERPKGSFSTLEIQRTEQGDSAMYLCASSPPGQTYGYTFGSGTRLTVV.

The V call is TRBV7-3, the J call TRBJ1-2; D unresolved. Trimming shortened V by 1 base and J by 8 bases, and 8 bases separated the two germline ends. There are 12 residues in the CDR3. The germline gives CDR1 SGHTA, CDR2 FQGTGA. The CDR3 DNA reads TGTGCCAGCAGCTTAAATCAGGAAGGCTACACCTTC. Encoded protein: CASSLNQEGYTF. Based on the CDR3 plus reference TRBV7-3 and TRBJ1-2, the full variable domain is GAGVSQTPSNKVTEKGKYVELRCDPISGHTALYWYRQSLGQGPEFLIYFQGTGAADDSGLPNDRFFAVRPEGSVSTLKIQRTERGDSAVYLCASSLNQEGYTFGSGTRLTVV.

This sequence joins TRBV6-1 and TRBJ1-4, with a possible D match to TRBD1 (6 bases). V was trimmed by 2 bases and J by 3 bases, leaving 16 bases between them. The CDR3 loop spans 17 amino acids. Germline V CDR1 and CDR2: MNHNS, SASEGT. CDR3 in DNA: TGTGCCAGCAGTGAACCTAGGGGGGGCCTAGCTAATGAAAAACTGTTTTTT. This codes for CASSEPRGGLANEKLFF.

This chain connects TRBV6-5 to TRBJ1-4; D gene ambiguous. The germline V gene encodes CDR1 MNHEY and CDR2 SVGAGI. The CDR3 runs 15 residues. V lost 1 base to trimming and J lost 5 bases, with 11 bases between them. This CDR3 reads CASSYWAGLNEKLFF. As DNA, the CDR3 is TGTGCCAGCAGTTACTGGGCAGGACTGAATGAAAAACTGTTTTTT.

CDR3 residues: CASRRQGETQYF. CDR3 sequence (DNA): TGTGCCAGCAGAAGACAGGGAGAGACCCAGTACTTC. The chain carries TRBV2 and TRBJ2-5, with 7 bases that match TRBD1. Germline V gene data show CDR1 as SNHLY and CDR2 as FYNNEI. The CDR3 loop spans 12 amino acids. V shed 6 bases and J 4 bases; nucleotides not matched to a gene: 2. Drawing the rest from reference TRBV2 and TRBJ2-5, the complete variable domain is EPEVTQTPSHQVTQMGQEVILRCVPISNHLYFYWYRQILGQKVEFLVSFYNNEISEKSEIFDDQFSVERPDGSNFTLKIRSTKLEDSAMYFCASRRQGETQYFGPGTRLLVL.

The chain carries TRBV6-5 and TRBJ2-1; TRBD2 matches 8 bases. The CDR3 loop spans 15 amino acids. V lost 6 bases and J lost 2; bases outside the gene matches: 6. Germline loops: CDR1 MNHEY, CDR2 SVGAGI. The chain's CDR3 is CASSRRGGPYNEQFF. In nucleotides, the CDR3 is TGTGCCAGCAGCCGACGGGGGGGCCCCTACAATGAGCAGTTCTTC.

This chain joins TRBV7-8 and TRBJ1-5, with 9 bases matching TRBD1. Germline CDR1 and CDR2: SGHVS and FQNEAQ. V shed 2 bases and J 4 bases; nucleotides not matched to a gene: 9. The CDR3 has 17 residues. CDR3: CASSLYSGTGTNQPQHF. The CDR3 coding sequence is TGTGCCAGCAGCTTATATTCCGGGACAGGGACAAATCAGCCCCAGCATTTT.

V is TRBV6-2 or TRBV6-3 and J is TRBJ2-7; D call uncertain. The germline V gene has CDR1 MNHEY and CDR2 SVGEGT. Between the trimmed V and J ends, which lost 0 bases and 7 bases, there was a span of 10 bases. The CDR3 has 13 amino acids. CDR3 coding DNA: TGTGCCAGCAGTTACTCTCCGGCCAGGGAGCAGTACGTC. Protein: CASSYSPAREQYV.

The CDR3 nucleotides read TGTGCCAGCAGCCTCCTAGGTTGGAGGGCTGGAAACACCATATATTTT. Its protein product is CASSLLGWRAGNTIYF. The V and J genes are TRBV11-2 and TRBJ1-3; no firm D call. The CDR3 is 16 amino acids. The V end lost 5 bases, the J end lost 2 bases, and 16 bases lay between the germline ends. Germline-derived CDR1 and CDR2 are SGHAT and FQNNGV.

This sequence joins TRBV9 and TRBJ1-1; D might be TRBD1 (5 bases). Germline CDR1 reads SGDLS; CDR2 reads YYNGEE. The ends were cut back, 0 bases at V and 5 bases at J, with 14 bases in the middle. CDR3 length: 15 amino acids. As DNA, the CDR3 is TGTGCCAGCAGCGTAGGCGGGGCCCCCTCGACTGAAGCTTTCTTT. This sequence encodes CASSVGGAPSTEAFF.

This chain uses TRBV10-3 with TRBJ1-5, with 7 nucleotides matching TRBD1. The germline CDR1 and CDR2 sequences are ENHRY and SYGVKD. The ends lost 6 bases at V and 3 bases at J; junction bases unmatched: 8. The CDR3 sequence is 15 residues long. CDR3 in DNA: TGTGCCATCAGGCTCGACGGGACAGACAATCAGCCCCAGCATTTT. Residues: CAIRLDGTDNQPQHF.